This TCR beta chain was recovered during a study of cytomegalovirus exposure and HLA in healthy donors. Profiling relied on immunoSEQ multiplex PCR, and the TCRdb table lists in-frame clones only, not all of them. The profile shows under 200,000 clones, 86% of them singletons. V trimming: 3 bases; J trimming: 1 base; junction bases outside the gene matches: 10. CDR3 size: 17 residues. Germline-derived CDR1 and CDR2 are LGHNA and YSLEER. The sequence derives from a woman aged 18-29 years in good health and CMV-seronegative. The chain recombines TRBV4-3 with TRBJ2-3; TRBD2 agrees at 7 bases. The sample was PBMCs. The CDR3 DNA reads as TGCGCCAGCAGCCATCTCCCGCTTCGGGAGGGCACAGATACGCAGTATTTT. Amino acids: CASSHLPLREGTDTQYF.